This TCR beta chain derives from a study of T cells in Graves' hyperthyroidism and ophthalmopathy. RNA transcripts provided the source from which TCR beta CDR3 regions were amplified. Using the HTBI primer set, a first-round RT-PCR was run on the TCR CDR3. Each CDR3 protein is one row after TCRdb ran MiXCR on the multiplex PCR reads. The sample has 150,000 to 200,000 distinct CDR3 sequences, more than 15% seen once. From roughly 9.2 ml of fresh peripheral blood, PBMCs were isolated. CDR1 MNHNS and CDR2 SASEGT come from the germline V gene. Trimming at V came to 7 bases and at J to 0 bases, leaving 10 bases not matched to a gene. This CDR3 is built from 18 residues.

The sequenced sample was blood. This rearrangement joins TRBV6-1 to TRBJ2-1; 12 nucleotides agree with TRBD1. This clonotype was sampled from a woman aged 45-65 years with Graves' hyperthyroidism. CDR3: CASMGTGGEKISYNEQFF. Here the CDR3 DNA reads TGTGCCAGCATGGGGACAGGGGGCGAAAAAATCTCCTACAATGAGCAGTTCTTC.